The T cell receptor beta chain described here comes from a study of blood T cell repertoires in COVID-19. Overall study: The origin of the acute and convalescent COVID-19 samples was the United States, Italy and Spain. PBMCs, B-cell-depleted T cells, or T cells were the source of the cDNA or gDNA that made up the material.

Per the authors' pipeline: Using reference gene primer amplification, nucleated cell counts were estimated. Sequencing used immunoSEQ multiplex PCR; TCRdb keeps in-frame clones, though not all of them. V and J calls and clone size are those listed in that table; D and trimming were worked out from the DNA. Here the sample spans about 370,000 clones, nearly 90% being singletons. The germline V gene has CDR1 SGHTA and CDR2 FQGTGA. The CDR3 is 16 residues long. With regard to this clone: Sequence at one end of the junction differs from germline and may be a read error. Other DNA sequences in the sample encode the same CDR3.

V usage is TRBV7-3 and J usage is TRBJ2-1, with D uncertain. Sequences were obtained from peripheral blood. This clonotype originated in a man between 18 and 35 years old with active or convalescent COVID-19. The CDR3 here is CASSPPASKRQNEQFF. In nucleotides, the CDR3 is TGTGCCAGCAGCCCGCCGGCTAGTAAGAGGCAAAATGAACAGTTCTTC.